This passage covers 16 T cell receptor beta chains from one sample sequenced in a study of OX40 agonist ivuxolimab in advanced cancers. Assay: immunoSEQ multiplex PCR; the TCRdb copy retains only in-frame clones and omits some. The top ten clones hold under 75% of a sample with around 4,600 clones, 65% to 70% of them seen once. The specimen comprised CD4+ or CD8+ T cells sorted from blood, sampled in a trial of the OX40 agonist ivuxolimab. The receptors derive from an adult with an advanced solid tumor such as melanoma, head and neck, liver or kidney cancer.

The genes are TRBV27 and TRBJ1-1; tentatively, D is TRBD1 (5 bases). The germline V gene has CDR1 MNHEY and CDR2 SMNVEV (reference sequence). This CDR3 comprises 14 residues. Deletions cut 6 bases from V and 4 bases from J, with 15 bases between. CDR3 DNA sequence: TGTGCCAGCAGGATTGGTGGGGGGAGCACTGAAGCTTTCTTT. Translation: CASRIGGGSTEAFF.

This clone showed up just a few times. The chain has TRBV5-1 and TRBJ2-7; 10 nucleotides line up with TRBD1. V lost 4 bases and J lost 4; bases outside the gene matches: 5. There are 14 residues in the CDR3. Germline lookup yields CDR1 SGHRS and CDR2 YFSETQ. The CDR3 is CASSPGTGAYEQYF. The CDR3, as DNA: TGCGCCAGCAGCCCAGGGACAGGGGCGTACGAGCAGTACTTC. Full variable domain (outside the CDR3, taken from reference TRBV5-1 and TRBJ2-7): KAGVTQTPRYLIKTRGQQVTLSCSPISGHRSVSWYQQTPGQGLQFLFEYFSETQRNKGNFPGRFSGRQFSNSRSEMNVSTLELGDSALYLCASSPGTGAYEQYFGPGTRLTVT.

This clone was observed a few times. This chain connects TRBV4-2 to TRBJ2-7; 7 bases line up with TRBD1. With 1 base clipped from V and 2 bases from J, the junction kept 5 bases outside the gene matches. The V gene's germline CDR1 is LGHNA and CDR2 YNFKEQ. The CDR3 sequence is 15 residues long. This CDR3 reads CASSQGTGATYEQYF. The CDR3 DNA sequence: TGTGCCAGCAGCCAAGGGACAGGTGCCACCTACGAGCAGTACTTC.

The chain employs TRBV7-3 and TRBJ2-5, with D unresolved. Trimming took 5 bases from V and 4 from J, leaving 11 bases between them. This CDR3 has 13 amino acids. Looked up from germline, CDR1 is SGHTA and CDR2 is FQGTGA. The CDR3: CASSPPSGETQYF. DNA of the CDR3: TGTGCCAGCAGCCCCCCCTCCGGAGAGACCCAGTACTTC.

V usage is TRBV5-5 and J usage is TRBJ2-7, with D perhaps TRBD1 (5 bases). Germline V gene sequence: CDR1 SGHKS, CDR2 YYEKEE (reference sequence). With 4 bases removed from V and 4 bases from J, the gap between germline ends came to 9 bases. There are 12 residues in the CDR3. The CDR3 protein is CASSQDRYEQYF. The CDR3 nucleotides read TGTGCCAGCAGCCAAGACAGATACGAGCAGTACTTC.

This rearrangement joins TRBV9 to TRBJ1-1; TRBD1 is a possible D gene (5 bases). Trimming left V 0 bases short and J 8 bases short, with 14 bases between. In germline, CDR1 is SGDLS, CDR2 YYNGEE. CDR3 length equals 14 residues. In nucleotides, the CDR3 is TGTGCCAGCAGCGTAGCGCCGGGGCACCAAGAAGCTTTCTTT. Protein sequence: CASSVAPGHQEAFF.

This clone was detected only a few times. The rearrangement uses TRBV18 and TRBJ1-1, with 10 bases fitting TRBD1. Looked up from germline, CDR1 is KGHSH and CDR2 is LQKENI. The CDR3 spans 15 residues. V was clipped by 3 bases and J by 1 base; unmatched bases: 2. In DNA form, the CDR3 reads TGTGCCAGCTCACCCTGGACAGGGGGGAACACTGAAGCTTTCTTT. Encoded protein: CASSPWTGGNTEAFF.

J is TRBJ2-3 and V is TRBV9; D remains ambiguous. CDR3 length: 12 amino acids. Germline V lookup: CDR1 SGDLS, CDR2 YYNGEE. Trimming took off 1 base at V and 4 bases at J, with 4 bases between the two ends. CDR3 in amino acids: CASSVTPDTQYF. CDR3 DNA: TGTGCCAGCAGCGTAACCCCAGATACGCAGTATTTT. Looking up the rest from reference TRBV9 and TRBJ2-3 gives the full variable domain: DSGVTQTPKHLITATGQRVTLRCSPRSGDLSVYWYQQSLDQGLQFLIQYYNGEERAKGNILERFSAQQFPDLHSELNLSSLELGDSALYFCASSVTPDTQYFGPGTRLTVL.

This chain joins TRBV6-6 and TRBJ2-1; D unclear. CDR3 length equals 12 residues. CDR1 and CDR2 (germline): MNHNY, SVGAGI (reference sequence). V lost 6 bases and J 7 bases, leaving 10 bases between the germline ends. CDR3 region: CASSRPRNEQFF. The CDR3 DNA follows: TGTGCCAGCAGCCGCCCTCGGAATGAGCAGTTCTTC.

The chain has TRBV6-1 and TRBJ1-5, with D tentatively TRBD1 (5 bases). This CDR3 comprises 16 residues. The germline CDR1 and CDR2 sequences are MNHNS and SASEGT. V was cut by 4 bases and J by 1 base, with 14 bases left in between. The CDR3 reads CASSVLRGESNQPQHF. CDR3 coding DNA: TGTGCCAGCAGTGTTCTACGAGGGGAAAGCAATCAGCCCCAGCATTTT.

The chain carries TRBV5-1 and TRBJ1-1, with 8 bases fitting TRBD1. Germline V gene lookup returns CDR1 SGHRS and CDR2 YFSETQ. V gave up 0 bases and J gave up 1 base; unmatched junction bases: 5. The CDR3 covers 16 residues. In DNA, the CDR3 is TGCGCCAGCAGCTTGGCCGGGACAGGTCGGAACACTGAAGCTTTCTTT. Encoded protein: CASSLAGTGRNTEAFF.

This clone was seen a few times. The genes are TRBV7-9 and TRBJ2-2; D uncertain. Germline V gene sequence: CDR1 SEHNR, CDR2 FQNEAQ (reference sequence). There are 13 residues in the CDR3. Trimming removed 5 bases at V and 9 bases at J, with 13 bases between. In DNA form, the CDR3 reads TGTGCCAGCAGCCCCCCACTGGTCTGGGAGCTGTTTTTT. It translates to CASSPPLVWELFF.

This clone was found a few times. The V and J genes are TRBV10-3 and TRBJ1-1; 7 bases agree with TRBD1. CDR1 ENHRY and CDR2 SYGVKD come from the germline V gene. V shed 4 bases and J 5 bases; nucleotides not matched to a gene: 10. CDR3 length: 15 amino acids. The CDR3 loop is CAISGTTGKGTEAFF. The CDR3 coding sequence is TGTGCCATCAGTGGGACGACAGGGAAAGGGACTGAAGCTTTCTTT.

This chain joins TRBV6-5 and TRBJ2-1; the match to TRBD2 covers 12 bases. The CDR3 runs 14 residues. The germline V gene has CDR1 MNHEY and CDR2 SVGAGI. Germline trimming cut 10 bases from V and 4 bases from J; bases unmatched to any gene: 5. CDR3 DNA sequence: TGTGCCACCCAACTAGCGGGGGGTTACAATGAGCAGTTCTTC. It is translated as CATQLAGGYNEQFF.

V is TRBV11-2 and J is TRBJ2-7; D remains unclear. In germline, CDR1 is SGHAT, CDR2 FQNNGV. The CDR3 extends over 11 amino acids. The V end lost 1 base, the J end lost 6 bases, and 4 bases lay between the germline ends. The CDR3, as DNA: TGTGCCAGCAGCTTAGTGGGCGAGCAGTACTTC. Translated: CASSLVGEQYF.

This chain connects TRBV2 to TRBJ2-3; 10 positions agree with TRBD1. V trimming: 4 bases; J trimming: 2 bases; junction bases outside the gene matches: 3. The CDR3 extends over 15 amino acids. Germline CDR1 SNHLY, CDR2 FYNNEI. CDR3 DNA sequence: TGTGCCAGCAGTGCGACAGGGGGCAACACAGATACGCAGTATTTT. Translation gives CASSATGGNTDTQYF.